The 27 T cell receptor beta chains presented below share a single source sample, sequenced in a study of CXCR3-negative and CXCR3-positive naive CD8 T cells. The TRB libraries of cDNA were built by UMI-labeled 5' RACE. For each CDR3 protein, TCRdb gives one entry from its re-call of the 5' RACE reads, without DNA. This sample's clone table lists 100,000 to 150,000 distinct CDR3 sequences. The specimen was naive CXCR3- CD8+ T cells from blood. Subset indicated: CD45RO-CCR7+CD27+CD95- naive CD8+ T cells lacking CXCR3 (TNR3-). The receptors derive from a human donor in good health. Some clones in this sample may be carry-over from other donors' samples.

The chain recombines TRBV7-9 with TRBJ1-5. This CDR3 has 14 amino acids. Germline-derived CDR1 and CDR2 are SEHNR and FQNEAQ (reference sequence). This CDR3 is CASSLPGPHQPQHF.

The chain combines TRBV7-6 with TRBJ2-2; TCRdb's assignment of TRBD2 cannot be checked, as there is no DNA. The CDR3 is 16 residues long. Germline loops: CDR1 SGHVS, CDR2 FNYEAQ. The CDR3 is CASSQTSGGATGELFF.

The chain uses TRBV19 and TRBJ2-2; without DNA, the TCRdb call of TRBD1 cannot be checked. CDR1 and CDR2 from the germline V gene are LNHDA and SQIVND (reference sequence). The length of the CDR3 is 11 residues. The CDR3 is CASGRTGELFF.

V is TRBV2 and J is TRBJ2-2. Germline CDR1 SNHLY, CDR2 FYNNEI. This CDR3 is built from 12 residues. CDR3 amino acids: CAIDKTAGELFF.

The gene calls are TRBV7-9 and TRBJ2-7; the D call from TCRdb, TRBD2, cannot be confirmed without DNA. Germline values: CDR1 SEHNR, CDR2 FQNEAQ (reference sequence). The CDR3 covers 13 residues. CDR3 region: CAISGVAAYEQYF. Complete variable domain (other parts from reference TRBV7-9 and TRBJ2-7): DTGVSQNPRHKITKRGQNVTFRCDPISEHNRLYWYRQTLGQGPEFLTYFQNEAQLEKSRLLSDRFSAERPKGSFSTLEIQRTEQGDSAMYLCAISGVAAYEQYFGPGTRLTVT.

This chain links TRBV7-8 with TRBJ2-1. The CDR3 covers 17 residues. CDR1 is SGHVS and CDR2 is FQNEAQ in the germline V gene. Here the CDR3 reads CASSLVGGRSSYNEQFF.

The chain combines TRBV28 with TRBJ1-2. Germline loops: CDR1 MDHEN, CDR2 SYDVKM. The CDR3 extends over 14 amino acids. The CDR3 here is CASSFGVADYGYTF.

This chain uses TRBV4-1 with TRBJ2-1; TCRdb's assignment of TRBD2 cannot be checked, as there is no DNA. CDR1 is MGHRA, CDR2 YSYEKL, per germline. The CDR3 totals 20 residues. This CDR3 reads CASSPILLRGGPYTTNEQFF.

The rearrangement uses TRBV4-2 and TRBJ2-3. Germline V gene lookup returns CDR1 LGHNA and CDR2 YNFKEQ. CDR3 size: 15 residues. The CDR3 sequence is CASSQTTATPDTQYF.

The chain recombines TRBV11-2 with TRBJ2-7; TCRdb's D call of TRBD1 is untestable without DNA. From germline, CDR1 is SGHAT and CDR2 FQNNGV. The CDR3 is 15 residues long. CDR3 sequence reads: CASSLTGTETYEQYF.

The chain recombines TRBV13 with TRBJ2-7; no DNA is available, so the TRBD2 call from TCRdb remains unchecked. The germline V gene encodes CDR1 PRHDT and CDR2 FYEKMQ (reference sequence). This CDR3 has 16 amino acids. Here the CDR3 reads CASSSLRTSGNYEQYF. The entire variable domain, with the rest obtained from reference TRBV13 and TRBJ2-7, is as follows: AAGVIQSPRHLIKEKRETATLKCYPIPRHDTVYWYQQGPGQDPQFLISFYEKMQSDKGSIPDRFSAQQFSDYHSELNMSSLELGDSALYFCASSSLRTSGNYEQYFGPGTRLTVT.

The gene calls are TRBV7-2 and TRBJ2-7. CDR1 and CDR2 from the germline V gene are SGHTA and FQGNSA. This CDR3 is 13 amino acids long. The CDR3 spells CASSSAGPYEQYF.

V and J are TRBV7-9 and TRBJ2-7. The CDR3 sequence is 12 residues long. Per the germline V gene, CDR1 is SEHNR and CDR2 is FQNEAQ (reference sequence). The CDR3 sequence: CASSFGSPEQYF.

The chain joins TRBV11-2 to TRBJ2-5. The CDR3 is made up of 11 amino acids. The germline gives CDR1 SGHAT, CDR2 FQNNGV. CDR3 amino acids: CASSFIETQYF.

The rearrangement uses TRBV7-8 and TRBJ2-1; TCRdb designates TRBD1, a call that cannot be tested without DNA. Germline CDR1 and CDR2: SGHVS and FQNEAQ. This CDR3 contains 18 residues. The chain's CDR3 is CASSLTSGQGIAGDEQFF.

V gene TRBV7-6 combines with J gene TRBJ2-3; the TRBD2 assignment by TCRdb is unverifiable without DNA. Germline assignment: CDR1 SGHVS and CDR2 FNYEAQ. This CDR3 contains 14 residues. The CDR3 sequence: CASSLRGTTYTQYF.

This chain uses TRBV7-2 with TRBJ2-4. This CDR3 is built from 15 residues. Germline V gene lookup returns CDR1 SGHTA and CDR2 FQGNSA. CDR3 residues: CASSLVGSAKNIQYF.

The J gene is TRBJ2-3, the V gene TRBV27; TCRdb picks TRBD2, but there is no DNA to check that call. The CDR3 totals 16 residues. The germline V gene has CDR1 MNHEY and CDR2 SMNVEV (reference sequence). The CDR3 is CASSLSGLAFSDTQYF.

J is TRBJ2-3 and V is TRBV14; TCRdb reports TRBD1, a call that lacks DNA to check it against. In germline, CDR1 is SGHDN, CDR2 FVKESK. This CDR3 spans 14 amino acids. The CDR3 sequence: CASSQEQDADTQYF.

The chain employs TRBV15 and TRBJ2-2; TCRdb's D call of TRBD1 is untestable without DNA. Germline V CDR1 and CDR2: LNHNV, YYDKDF (reference sequence). The CDR3 is 14 amino acids. CDR3 region: CATPTRGETGELFF.

This chain connects TRBV4-1 to TRBJ2-7. CDR1 MGHRA and CDR2 YSYEKL come from the germline V gene. The CDR3 sequence is 13 residues long. CDR3: CASRQSMDYEQYF.

The chain couples TRBV9 to TRBJ2-1; the D call from TCRdb, TRBD1, cannot be confirmed without DNA. Germline lookup yields CDR1 SGDLS and CDR2 YYNGEE. CDR3 size: 16 residues. The chain's CDR3 is CASSVEGGVPYNEQFF. The full variable domain, with the rest looked up from reference TRBV9 and TRBJ2-1, is DSGVTQTPKHLITATGQRVTLRCSPRSGDLSVYWYQQSLDQGLQFLIQYYNGEERAKGNILERFSAQQFPDLHSELNLSSLELGDSALYFCASSVEGGVPYNEQFFGPGTRLTVL.

This rearrangement joins TRBV7-3 to TRBJ2-3; TCRdb's D gene call, TRBD2, goes unchecked for lack of DNA. The CDR3 consists of 15 residues. Germline V CDR1 and CDR2: SGHTA, FQGTGA. The CDR3 protein is CASSVRTSGLDTQYF.

The chain carries TRBV5-1 and TRBJ2-7; lacking DNA, the TRBD2 call made by TCRdb goes unchecked. CDR1 and CDR2 from the germline V gene are SGHRS and YFSETQ. The CDR3 consists of 12 residues. The CDR3 loop reads CASSLGQYEQYF.

The chain links TRBV29-1 to TRBJ2-1. Germline lookup yields CDR1 SQVTM and CDR2 ANQGSEA. The CDR3 totals 14 residues. CDR3 sequence: CSATPAVSYNEQFF.

This chain joins TRBV29-1 and TRBJ1-1. The CDR3 totals 16 residues. The germline CDR1 and CDR2 sequences are SQVTM and ANQGSEA. CDR3 amino acids: CSVEDRFVGVDTEAFF.

V and J are TRBV7-6 and TRBJ1-1; checking the TCRdb D call of TRBD1 is not possible without DNA. In germline, CDR1 is SGHVS, CDR2 FNYEAQ. This CDR3 is 15 amino acids long. CDR3 sequence: CASSPFRQGNTEAFF.